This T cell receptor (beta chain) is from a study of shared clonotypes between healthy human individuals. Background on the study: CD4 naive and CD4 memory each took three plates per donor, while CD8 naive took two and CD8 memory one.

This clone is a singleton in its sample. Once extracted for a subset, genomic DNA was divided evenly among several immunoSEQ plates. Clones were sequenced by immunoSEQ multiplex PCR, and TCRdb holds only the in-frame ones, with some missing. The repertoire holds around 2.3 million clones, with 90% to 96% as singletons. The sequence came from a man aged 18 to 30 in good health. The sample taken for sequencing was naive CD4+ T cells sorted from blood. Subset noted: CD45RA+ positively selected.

DNA for the CDR3: TGTGCCACCAGCAGAAGGGGCTCGCTTTTCCCAGATACGCAGTATTTT. It is translated as CATSRRGSLFPDTQYF. V and J are TRBV15 and TRBJ2-3; possibly TRBD1 for D (5 bases). This CDR3 spans 16 amino acids. The V end lost 2 bases, the J end lost 4 bases, and 16 bases lay between the germline ends. Per the germline V gene, CDR1 is LNHNV and CDR2 is YYDKDF (reference sequence).